This T cell receptor beta chain was recorded in a study of T cell responses to AZD1222 COVID-19 vaccine. With V trimmed by 5 bases and J by 7 bases, 8 bases remained unmatched. CDR3 size: 13 residues. In germline, CDR1 is MNHEY, CDR2 SMNVEV (reference sequence). Points from the study as a whole: No repertoire was sampled before or during the peak T cell response, only after it.

Measured with immunoSEQ multiplex PCR; TCRdb has only the in-frame clones, and not every one. Among about 86,000 clones listed, roughly nine tenths were seen once. This clone was seen a single time. Its antigen is unknown. The sequencing used peripheral blood, collected on day 0 of AZD1222 vaccination. The receptor's source is an adult in good health. The rearrangement uses TRBV27 and TRBJ2-7, with 7 bases that match TRBD1. As DNA, the CDR3 is TGTGCCAGCAGTCCCAGACAGGGTTGGGAGCAGTACTTC. As protein: CASSPRQGWEQYF.